The 6 T cell receptor beta chains reported below all come from one sample, sequenced in a study of vaccination and CD4 T cells after COVID-19. TCRdb itself ran the PCR reads through MiXCR, one entry per CDR3 protein. The repertoire has 20,000 to 25,000 distinct CDR3 sequences, 51% of them found once; the top ten carry approximately 1.1%. Sequenced here: CD4+ T cells from blood, sampled before SARS-CoV-2 vaccination. The receptor source for this set is a human donor who had recovered from COVID-19.

V usage is TRBV28 and J usage is TRBJ2-7; 9 nucleotides match TRBD2. In germline, CDR1 is MDHEN, CDR2 SYDVKM. With 5 bases clipped from V and 7 bases from J, the junction kept 12 bases outside the gene matches. The CDR3 consists of 15 residues. The CDR3 bases are TGTGCCAGCAGTGAACAGTTAGCGGGAGCGAGGGAGCAGTACTTC. The encoded protein is CASSEQLAGAREQYF.

The chain couples TRBV19 to TRBJ2-7, with D perhaps matching TRBD1 or TRBD2 (7 bases each). V was trimmed by 7 bases and J by 0 bases, leaving 19 bases between them. Germline assignment: CDR1 LNHDA and CDR2 SQIVND (reference sequence). The CDR3 is 16 amino acids. DNA of the CDR3: TGTGCCAGTAACCTAAAAGGGGGGGACAGCTCCTACGAGCAGTACTTC. Its translation: CASNLKGGDSSYEQYF.

The V call is TRBV4-2, the J call TRBJ2-7; TRBD2 aligns across 11 bases. The V segment lost 0 bases and the J segment 0 bases; nucleotides outside the gene matches: 1. This CDR3 is built from 16 residues. Germline lookup yields CDR1 LGHNA and CDR2 YNFKEQ. The CDR3 region has the DNA TGTGCCAGCAGCCAAGATACTAGCGGGAGCTCCTACGAGCAGTACTTC. Its protein product is CASSQDTSGSSYEQYF.

This clonotype was observed a handful of times. This chain links TRBV5-1 with TRBJ1-1; the D is unclear. V was pared by 5 bases and J by 0 bases, with 11 bases between. CDR1 SGHRS and CDR2 YFSETQ come from the germline V gene. CDR3 size: 14 residues. The CDR3 bases are TGCGCCAGCAGGCCTACAGACTTGAACACTGAAGCTTTCTTT. It specifies CASRPTDLNTEAFF. Complete variable domain (other parts from reference TRBV5-1 and TRBJ1-1): KAGVTQTPRYLIKTRGQQVTLSCSPISGHRSVSWYQQTPGQGLQFLFEYFSETQRNKGNFPGRFSGRQFSNSRSEMNVSTLELGDSALYLCASRPTDLNTEAFFGQGTRLTVV.

There are a few counts of this clonotype. The J gene is TRBJ1-5, the V gene TRBV19, with D uncertain. The germline V gene has CDR1 LNHDA and CDR2 SQIVND (reference sequence). The CDR3 totals 13 residues. With 5 bases removed from V and 6 bases from J, the gap between germline ends came to 11 bases. This CDR3 is CASSATRGQPQHF. The CDR3 DNA follows: TGTGCCAGTAGTGCCACCCGGGGTCAGCCCCAGCATTTT.

V is TRBV19 and J is TRBJ1-2, with TRBD1 matching over 7 bases. Trimming removed 5 bases from V and 8 bases from J; junction bases left unmatched: 11. Germline V gene data show CDR1 as LNHDA and CDR2 as SQIVND (reference sequence). CDR3 length: 14 amino acids. CDR3 sequence reads: CASSPAHRGKGYTF. The CDR3 DNA reads TGTGCCAGTAGTCCTGCCCACAGGGGAAAGGGCTACACCTTC.